This T cell receptor (beta chain) was retrieved from a study of OX40 agonist ivuxolimab in advanced cancers. Trimming cost V 2 bases and J 2 bases; bases outside gene matches: 5. This CDR3 has 17 amino acids. TCRdb's table, derived via immunoSEQ multiplex PCR, lists solely in-frame clones and lacks some. The sample consists of over 40,000 clones, 75% to 90% of them appearing once. V usage is TRBV23-1 and J usage is TRBJ2-3; 12 nucleotides align to TRBD2. TRBV23-1 is labeled an ORF, and its function is uncertain. The sequence derives from an adult with an advanced solid tumor such as melanoma, head and neck, liver or kidney cancer. Source: CD4+ or CD8+ T cells sorted from blood, taken in a trial of the OX40 agonist ivuxolimab. The CDR3 here is CASSQGPSGRATDTQYF. DNA for the CDR3: TGCGCCAGCAGTCAAGGGCCTAGCGGGAGGGCCACAGATACGCAGTATTTT.